A selection of T cell receptor beta chains follows, all from one sample in a study of identical twins. From the 5' RACE reads, TCRdb called clonotypes with MiXCR, one entry per CDR3 protein. The data hold 540,000 or so distinct CDR3 sequences, with around 24% observed a single time. This same sample was also taken into another study, of yellow fever vaccine responses in identical twins.

Sequences were obtained from CD4+ T cells sorted from blood. The source of these receptors is a woman between 18 and 29 years old in good health. Both conserved end residues are part of each CDR3. A D gene is named only where the DNA matches it firmly. Not all rows give a size; the values are once, few, many and, for expanded clones, a class.

J gene,clone size,D gene,V gene,CDR3 DNA,CDR3 protein
TRBJ2-7,-,-,TRBV29-1,TGCAGCGTTGTCGTGGTAGGGGTCGCCTACGAGCAGTACTTC,CSVVVVGVAYEQYF
TRBJ1-1,few,TRBD1,TRBV12-3/TRBV12-4,TGTGCCAGCAGTTCAGCGGGACAGAATTTGAACACTGAAGCTTTCTTT,CASSSAGQNLNTEAFF
TRBJ2-6,once,-,TRBV19,TGTGCCAGTAGTGGAGACAGGTTGGGGAGCTCTGGGGCCAACGTCCTGACTTTC,CASSGDRLGSSGANVLTF
TRBJ2-5,few,-,TRBV15,TGTGCCACCAGCAGACGATACGCGGAGACCCAGTACTTC,CATSRRYAETQYF
TRBJ2-1,few,-,TRBV10-3,TGTGCCATCAGCCGGGAGAGTAGCGGAGGCAGGGGTGAGCAGTTCTTC,CAISRESSGGRGEQFF
TRBJ2-1,few,-,TRBV12-3/TRBV12-4,TGTGCCAGCAGTTTTGGGACCCGTAACAATGAGCAGTTCTTC,CASSFGTRNNEQFF
TRBJ2-1,few,TRBD2,TRBV5-1,TGCGCCAGCAGCTCAGGGACAGGACTAGCGGGATCCTACAATGAGCAGTTCTTC,CASSSGTGLAGSYNEQFF
TRBJ1-1,many,-,TRBV28,TGTGCCAGCAGTTTACAGCTGAACACTGAAGCTTTCTTT,CASSLQLNTEAFF
TRBJ2-5,-,-,TRBV5-4,TGTGCCAGCAGCGAGGAGGGCCTCGAGACCCAGTACTTC,CASSEEGLETQYF
TRBJ1-1,-,-,TRBV3-1,TGTGCCAGCAGCCAAGATCCGGACGGTACCACTGAAGCTTTCTTT,CASSQDPDGTTEAFF
TRBJ2-5,few,TRBD2,TRBV4-1,TGCGCCAGCAGCCAAGGGACTAGCGGGGGGACCCGCTACCAAGAGACCCAGTACTTC,CASSQGTSGGTRYQETQYF
TRBJ2-1,-,TRBD2,TRBV28,TGTGCCAGCAGTTGGGGGGGCGGGACTAGCGGCTACAATGAGCAGTTCTTC,CASSWGGGTSGYNEQFF
TRBJ2-1,-,-,TRBV18,TGTGCCAGCTCACCACCGGTGGGAGAGAGCTCCTACAATGAGCAGTTCTTC,CASSPPVGESSYNEQFF
TRBJ2-2,few,-,TRBV11-2,TGTGCCAGCAGGGGGGTGGGGGTCTACACCGGGGAGCTGTTTTTT,CASRGVGVYTGELFF
TRBJ1-2,-,-,TRBV7-2,TGTGCCAGCAGCCGCGTTCTGGACTATGGCTACACCTTC,CASSRVLDYGYTF
TRBJ2-1,few,TRBD1,TRBV24-1,TGTGCCACCAGTGACCTGACAGGGGGGCTGGGGTTC,CATSDLTGGLGF
TRBJ2-1,-,TRBD2,TRBV2,TGTGCCAGCAGTCTAGCGGGGGGGCCGGTTGAGCAGTTCTTC,CASSLAGGPVEQFF
TRBJ2-5,few,-,TRBV2,TGTGCCAGCAGTGTTCAGGATCAAGAGACCCAGTACTTC,CASSVQDQETQYF
TRBJ2-6,few,TRBD1,TRBV25-1,TGTGCCAGCAGTGAATTGGGACAGTCCCCTGGGGCCAACGTCCTGACTTTC,CASSELGQSPGANVLTF
TRBJ2-1,few,TRBD2,TRBV12-3/TRBV12-4,TGTGCCAGCTGCCTGGCGGGGGGGCGACGAAACAATGAGCAGTTCTTC,CASCLAGGRRNNEQFF
TRBJ2-1,-,TRBD2,TRBV15,TGTGCCACCAGCAATCTGGCGGGGGGAAGAAATGAGCAGTTCTTC,CATSNLAGGRNEQFF
TRBJ1-6,-,TRBD1,TRBV6-5,TGTGCCAGCAGTTCGACTCGGGACAGGTTTAATTCACCCCTCCACTTT,CASSSTRDRFNSPLHF
TRBJ2-3,-,TRBD2,TRBV9,TGTGCCAGCAGCGCCCTAAAGGGCGGGGGGAGGATAGATACGCAGTATTTT,CASSALKGGGRIDTQYF
TRBJ2-5,few,TRBD2,TRBV7-8,TGTGCCAGCAGCGTTCTAGCGGGGGCTTTTTCGGAGACCCAGTACTTC,CASSVLAGAFSETQYF